This TCR beta chain was recorded in a study of blood T cell repertoires in COVID-19 (TCRdb year 2020). Notes on the research overall: The collaborator samples originated in the United States, Italy and Spain and spanned the acute and convalescent phases of COVID-19. The prospective study material was composed of cDNA or gDNA derived from T cells, B-cell-depleted T cells, or PBMCs. The dataset comprised deeply sampled blood TCRbeta repertoires from subjects exposed to, actively infected with, or recovered from COVID-19. The repertoires were released in a freely available public database meant as a resource for research on the immune response to SARS-CoV-2. The samples were drawn from two sources: the first 160 participants of the ongoing ImmuneRACE study, and about 1,300 subjects contributed by 6 global collaborators. Sample metadata almost always included a de-identified subject ID, COVID-19 status, age in years and sex. Where available, HLA class I and class II types were taken from metadata supplied by the sample provider and were not determined by assay-based typing.

The immunoSEQ Assay, a bias-controlled multiplex PCR, was used to amplify TCRbeta CDR3 regions from genomic DNA. The paper's data handling went like this. Within the assay, amplification of reference gene primers was used to estimate how many nucleated cells each sample contained. To quantify the absolute abundance of each unique TCRbeta CDR3 rearrangement, sequence reads were collapsed and filtered. For each sample, productive Simpson clonality was calculated as the square root of Simpson's diversity index over productive rearrangements. Imported from immuneACCESS, the table was reduced by TCRdb to in-frame sequences with V and J called. These copies leave out some clones; in studies compared against another copy, an unresolved V gene accounts for under half, and the cause of the remainder is not known. V and J calls and clone size are copied from that table; D and trimming were computed from the DNA. The sample table shows about 170,000 clones, and about nine tenths are seen once. Roughly 25% of the sample rests with the top ten.

Concerning this clone: It lacks a known antigen. No qualities accompany the bases; no much larger clone lies one base away.

Collaborating institutions collected whole blood in K2EDTA tubes following their own protocols. For TCRbeta analysis, collaborators shipped samples as frozen whole blood, isolated PBMCs, or DNA extracted from either of those sample types. The germline V gene encodes CDR1 MNHEY and CDR2 SVGAGI. From its cysteine to its phenylalanine, the CDR3 spans 13 amino acids. Only the CDR3 DNA stays, 39 bases, in frame from base 1. Between the V and J ends, shortened by 6 bases and 1 base respectively, the junction contains 9 bases. Study-wide conclusions, independent of this receptor: The quantity of clinical and demographic metadata differed by source and by participant and was supplied without curation.

Sequencing used peripheral blood. The chain uses TRBV6-5 and TRBJ1-1; the D region possibly corresponds to TRBD1 (5 bases align). This clonotype originated in a man in his 60s with acute or convalescent COVID-19. The nucleotide sequence reads TGTGCCAGCAGCCGTACAGGGAACACTGAAGCTTTCTTT. It codes for CASSRTGNTEAFF.